The 17 T cell receptor beta chains listed next were all sequenced from one sample in a study of shared clonotypes between healthy human individuals. Assay used: immunoSEQ multiplex PCR; TCRdb lists only in-frame clones, some missing. The sample lists hundreds of thousands of clones, roughly four fifths occurring once. The sample consisted of PBMCs. These receptors were collected from a woman aged 40 to 50 in good health. Some clones in this sample may be carry-over from other donors' samples.

CDR3 loop: CASSFPGLAGTNEQFF. The CDR3 DNA reads TGTGCCAGCAGCTTCCCGGGACTAGCGGGCACCAATGAGCAGTTCTTC. This sequence joins TRBV7-2 and TRBJ2-1; 12 bases line up with TRBD2. The CDR3 length is 16 residues. The ends lost 3 bases at V and 6 bases at J; junction bases unmatched: 6. Germline assignment: CDR1 SGHTA and CDR2 FQGNSA.

This rearrangement joins TRBV9 to TRBJ2-1; no definite D call. Germline values: CDR1 SGDLS, CDR2 YYNGEE. Trimming stripped 3 bases from V and 0 bases from J, with 7 bases between. The CDR3 is 14 residues long. The CDR3 sequence is CASSGPSSYNEQFF. The CDR3 DNA sequence: TGTGCCAGCAGCGGGCCGAGCTCCTACAATGAGCAGTTCTTC. The variable domain in full, with the rest retrieved from reference TRBV9 and TRBJ2-1, is DSGVTQTPKHLITATGQRVTLRCSPRSGDLSVYWYQQSLDQGLQFLIQYYNGEERAKGNILERFSAQQFPDLHSELNLSSLELGDSALYFCASSGPSSYNEQFFGPGTRLTVL.

The V and J genes are TRBV25-1 and TRBJ1-1, with D perhaps TRBD1 (6 bases). Trimming removed 5 bases from V and 4 bases from J, with 14 bases in between. Per germline, CDR1 MGHDK and CDR2 SYGVNS. This CDR3 region has 14 residues. The CDR3 DNA reads as TGTGCCAGCAGTAAACCAGGGGTTACCACTGAAGCTTTCTTT. It is translated as CASSKPGVTTEAFF.

The rearrangement links TRBV4-2 to TRBJ2-6, with D perhaps TRBD1 (6 bases). The CDR3 has 17 residues. Trimming pared 1 base from V and 0 bases from J, leaving 10 bases between. The germline gives CDR1 LGHNA, CDR2 YNFKEQ. The CDR3 is CASSQGQGSSGANVLTF. The DNA of the CDR3 is TGTGCCAGCAGCCAAGGTCAGGGGAGCTCTGGGGCCAACGTCCTGACTTTC.

Note on this clone: An end of the junction does not agree with germline; a read error may underlie this. V usage is TRBV7-9 and J usage is TRBJ2-5; D perhaps matches TRBD1 (6 bases). Germline V gene data show CDR1 as SEHNR and CDR2 as FQNEAQ (reference sequence). The CDR3 extends over 14 amino acids. The CDR3 reads CASSLASDRSQGHF. The CDR3 DNA reads TGTGCCAGCAGCTTAGCGAGCGACAGGTCGCAGGGGCACTTC.

This chain links TRBV12-5 with TRBJ2-1, with D hard to call. Germline CDR1 is LGHNT and CDR2 is FRNRAP. This CDR3 has 11 residues. Trimming removed 4 bases at V and 9 bases at J, with 7 bases between. The CDR3 nucleotides read TGTGCTAGTGGTTCGGTCAGTGAGCAGTTCTTC. Residues: CASGSVSEQFF.

Note on this clone: A far larger clone is one nucleotide away, so this likely arose from a read error. The same CDR3 is also encoded by other DNA sequences in this sample. The chain couples TRBV27 to TRBJ2-4, with 9 bases that match TRBD1. Per the germline V gene, CDR1 is MNHEY and CDR2 is SMNVEV (reference sequence). This CDR3 contains 17 residues. The CDR3 DNA reads TGTGCCAGCAGTCCCCGGGACAGGGAGGTCGTCAAAAACATTCAGTACTTT. Encoded protein: CASSPRDREVVKNIQYF.

The table lists this clone with a count of one. V usage is TRBV15 and J usage is TRBJ2-7; D is perhaps TRBD1 (6 bases). The V end lost 5 bases, the J end lost 3 bases, and 11 bases lay between the germline ends. The CDR3 loop spans 13 amino acids. CDR1 and CDR2 (germline): LNHNV, YYDKDF (reference sequence). CDR3 sequence: CATSVGQSYEQYF. In DNA form, the CDR3 reads TGTGCCACCAGCGTTGGACAGAGCTACGAGCAGTACTTC.

This clone was observed a single time. The V and J genes are TRBV7-3 and TRBJ2-3, with TRBD2 matching 14 bases. The CDR3 is 17 amino acids. Germline V gene data show CDR1 as SGHTA and CDR2 as FQGTGA. Trimming took 5 bases from V and 0 from J; bases not matched to a gene: 4. As DNA, the CDR3 is TGTGCCAGCAGCCTAGGACTAGCGGGAGGAAGCACAGATACGCAGTATTTT. Translation gives CASSLGLAGGSTDTQYF.

This clone was picked up a small number of times. The rearrangement links TRBV6-6 to TRBJ2-2; no clear D. Trimming removed 2 bases from V and 5 bases from J, with 6 bases in between. The CDR3 is 13 residues long. CDR1 is MNHNY and CDR2 is SVGAGI in the germline V gene (reference sequence). CDR3 nucleotides: TGTGCCAGCAGTTACGGCGTAACCGGGGAGCTGTTTTTT. As protein: CASSYGVTGELFF.

A few counts support this clone. A far bigger clonotype differs at one base, so this is likely a read error. The CDR3 loop reads CASSSQETQYF. The CDR3 coding sequence is TGCGCCAGCAGCTCCCAAGAGACCCAGTACTTC. This chain uses TRBV5-1 with TRBJ2-5, with unresolved D. CDR1 and CDR2 (germline): SGHRS, YFSETQ. CDR3 size: 11 residues. V shed 3 bases and J shed 1 base, with 1 base lying between them.

The CDR3 DNA reads as TGTGCCAGCAGCTTGTCAGGGCCCTACGAGCAGTACTTC. Its translation: CASSLSGPYEQYF. This chain uses TRBV5-4 with TRBJ2-7; possibly TRBD1 for D (5 bases). Germline V gene sequence: CDR1 SGHNT, CDR2 YYREEE (reference sequence). The CDR3 sequence is 13 residues long. The ends were cut back, 1 base at V and 2 bases at J, with 7 bases in the middle. The full variable domain, its missing parts supplied by reference TRBV5-4 and TRBJ2-7, is ETGVTQSPTHLIKTRGQQVTLRCSSQSGHNTVSWYQQALGQGPQFIFQYYREEENGRGNFPPRFSGLQFPNYSSELNVNALELDDSALYLCASSLSGPYEQYFGPGTRLTVT.

The genes are TRBV7-3 and TRBJ2-3, with D unclear. Trimming cost V 2 bases and J 2 bases, with 8 bases left between them. The CDR3 is made up of 14 amino acids. Germline CDR1 SGHTA, CDR2 FQGTGA. CDR3 coding DNA: TGTGCCAGCAGCTTAGGCCCCTCCACAGATACGCAGTATTTT. Amino acid sequence: CASSLGPSTDTQYF.

This clone appeared once. The chain is built from TRBV7-8 and TRBJ1-2; D gene ambiguous. Germline-derived CDR1 and CDR2 are SGHVS and FQNEAQ. V dropped 1 base and J dropped 7 bases, with 10 bases sitting between them. This CDR3 has 13 amino acids. CDR3 region: CASSLDLEIGYTF. DNA of the CDR3: TGTGCCAGCAGCTTAGACTTGGAGATTGGCTACACCTTC.

The chain couples TRBV11-2 to TRBJ1-1; TRBD1 matches at 9 bases. CDR1 SGHAT and CDR2 FQNNGV come from the germline V gene. CDR3 size: 18 residues. V shed 1 base, J shed 1 base, and the junction held 10 bases outside the gene matches. CDR3 sequence reads: CASSLALGGTGKNTEAFF. The CDR3 nucleotides read TGTGCCAGCAGCTTAGCCTTGGGCGGGACAGGGAAGAACACTGAAGCTTTCTTT.

The gene calls are TRBV19 and TRBJ2-2; 13 bases match TRBD2. Germline CDR1 reads LNHDA; CDR2 reads SQIVND (reference sequence). The CDR3 spans 15 residues. With 5 bases clipped from V and 8 bases from J, the junction kept 5 bases outside the gene matches. This CDR3 is CASSSGTSGTGELFF. DNA of the CDR3: TGTGCCAGTAGTTCAGGGACTAGCGGGACTGGGGAGCTGTTTTTT. Looking up the rest from reference TRBV19 and TRBJ2-2 gives the full variable domain: DGGITQSPKYLFRKEGQNVTLSCEQNLNHDAMYWYRQDPGQGLRLIYYSQIVNDFQKGDIAEGYSVSREKKESFPLTVTSAQKNPTAFYLCASSSGTSGTGELFFGEGSRLTVL.

The rearrangement links TRBV2 to TRBJ2-7; D unresolved. V gave up 4 bases and J gave up 0 bases, with 4 bases separating them. Looked up from germline, CDR1 is SNHLY and CDR2 is FYNNEI. This CDR3 region has 12 residues. The CDR3 sequence is CASSGHSYEQYF. The CDR3 bases are TGTGCCAGCAGTGGTCACTCCTACGAGCAGTACTTC.